Listed here are 32 T cell receptor beta chains from one sample, sequenced in a study of blood T cells in healthy people across ages. The second PCR ran roughly 7 to 12 cycles with a sample-barcoded 5' primer and J-beta primers. TCRdb reanalysed the 5' RACE reads using MiXCR and keeps one entry per CDR3 protein. The table includes hundreds of thousands of distinct CDR3 sequences, under 35% detected once. The sequencing sample was made of blood. These receptors all stem from a woman aged 80 or older in good health.

As concerns this clonotype: This may come from a read error, since a much larger clone is one base off. This chain uses TRBV6-2 or TRBV6-3 with TRBJ2-5; tentative D call: TRBD1 (6 bases). The tail of the sequence fits TRBJ2-7 better, so the J call may be wrong. CDR3 size: 12 residues. CDR1 and CDR2 from the germline V gene are MNHEY and SVGEGT. CDR3 loop: CASSEDRYEQYF. As DNA, the CDR3 is TGTGCCAGCAGTGAAGACAGGTACGAGCAGTACTTC.

This clonotype was seen only a few times. As DNA, the CDR3 is TGTGCCAGCAAAGGGCAGAGCTCCTATAATTCACCCCTCCACTTT. This encodes CASKGQSSYNSPLHF. V and J are TRBV27 and TRBJ1-6; D unclear. Trimming removed 7 bases from V and 0 bases from J, with 10 bases in between. This CDR3 contains 15 residues. The germline V gene encodes CDR1 MNHEY and CDR2 SMNVEV (reference sequence).

The chain has TRBV20-1 and TRBJ2-1, with 9 nucleotides matching TRBD1. Germline CDR1 and CDR2: DFQATT and SNEGSKA (reference sequence). The CDR3 covers 15 residues. The V segment lost 6 bases and the J segment 2 bases; nucleotides outside the gene matches: 8. In DNA form, the CDR3 reads TGCAGTGCCCAAAAGAACAGGGGGCCCTACAATGAGCAGTTCTTC. It codes for CSAQKNRGPYNEQFF.

V gene TRBV20-1 combines with J gene TRBJ1-6, with D perhaps TRBD1 (6 bases). The ends were cut back, 2 bases at V and 10 bases at J, with 15 bases in the middle. This CDR3 contains 14 residues. CDR1 is DFQATT, CDR2 SNEGSKA, per germline (reference sequence). The CDR3 spells CSARLSRRGSPLHF. In DNA, the CDR3 is TGCAGTGCTAGACTCTCGCGCAGGGGATCACCCCTCCACTTT.

This chain links TRBV7-2 with TRBJ1-6; the D is unclear. The length of the CDR3 is 14 residues. CDR1 SGHTA and CDR2 FQGNSA come from the germline V gene. The V gene lost 1 base and the J gene lost 11 bases, with 12 bases spanning the gap. The CDR3 coding sequence is TGTGCCAGCAGCTTAGGTGTCGGTTATACACCCCTCCACTTT. Amino acids: CASSLGVGYTPLHF.

To note about this clonotype: This clone may be a read error of a much larger clone one base away. CDR3 region: CASSSPREGYEQFF. In nucleotides, the CDR3 is TGTGCCAGCAGTTCTCCAAGGGAGGGCTACGAGCAGTTCTTC. The chain is built from TRBV6-5 and TRBJ2-1, with 7 nucleotides matching TRBD2. The length of the CDR3 is 14 residues. CDR1 MNHEY and CDR2 SVGAGI come from the germline V gene. Unmatched junction bases numbered 10, after V lost 4 bases and J lost 10 bases.

This clonotype was counted many times. The CDR3 reads CASSLVRTSGGDYEQYF. The CDR3, as DNA: TGTGCCAGCAGCTTAGTGAGGACTAGCGGGGGGGATTACGAGCAGTACTTC. The chain combines TRBV7-2 with TRBJ2-7, with 15 positions matching TRBD2. The CDR3 has 17 amino acids. Losses at the gene ends were 1 base for V and 4 bases for J; bases not matched to a gene: 5. CDR1 and CDR2 (germline): SGHTA, FQGNSA.

This clonotype was seen a handful of times. The gene calls are TRBV28 and TRBJ2-1, with TRBD1 as a possible D gene (6 bases). The CDR3 length is 11 residues. Trimming took off 3 bases at V and 10 bases at J, with 7 bases between the two ends. Germline CDR1 reads MDHEN; CDR2 reads SYDVKM. CDR3 sequence reads: CASSFRGEQFF. CDR3 nucleotide sequence: TGTGCCAGCAGTTTCAGGGGCGAGCAGTTCTTC.

As to this clonotype: This could be a read error, since a much larger clone is one nucleotide away. This rearrangement joins TRBV5-1 to TRBJ2-6; a possible D gene is TRBD1 (5 bases). The CDR3 is 15 amino acids. Germline assignment: CDR1 SGHRS and CDR2 YFSETQ. CDR3: CASTLLNSGANVQTF. DNA of the CDR3: TGCGCCAGCACCCTACTAAATTCTGGGGCCAACGTCCAGACTTTC.

Comments on this clonotype: A much more abundant neighbour one base away suggests this may be a read error. V usage is TRBV11-2 and J usage is TRBJ2-3; weak D call: TRBD1 (5 bases). Germline loops: CDR1 SGHAT, CDR2 FQNNGV. The CDR3 has 16 amino acids. CDR3 region: CAGSVIKGLSTDTQYF. In DNA form, the CDR3 reads TGTGCCGGCAGCGTCATAAAGGGGCTTAGCACAGATACGCAGTATTTT.

Ten or more counts support this clonotype. V and J are TRBV25-1 and TRBJ2-5; D not certain. The CDR3 is 14 amino acids. CDR1 is MGHDK and CDR2 is SYGVNS in the germline V gene. The ends were cut back, 0 bases at V and 0 bases at J, with 5 bases in the middle. The CDR3 DNA is TGTGCCAGCAGTGAATATGAGTACCAAGAGACCCAGTACTTC. This sequence encodes CASSEYEYQETQYF.

V gene TRBV5-6 combines with J gene TRBJ2-4; D might be TRBD1 (6 bases). V dropped 5 bases and J dropped 5 bases, with 11 bases sitting between them. CDR1 is SGHDT and CDR2 is YYEEEE in the germline V gene. The CDR3 covers 13 residues. This chain's CDR3 is CASSGTRENIQYF. For the CDR3, the DNA is TGTGCCAGCAGTGGGACAAGAGAAAACATTCAGTACTTC. The variable domain in full, with the rest retrieved from reference TRBV5-6 and TRBJ2-4, is DAGVTQSPTHLIKTRGQQVTLRCSPKSGHDTVSWYQQALGQGPQFIFQYYEEEERQRGNFPDRFSGHQFPNYSSELNVNALLLGDSALYLCASSGTRENIQYFGAGTRLSVL.

This clonotype was recorded a few times. CDR3: CASSIGRGGNEQFF. CDR3 coding DNA: TGTGCCAGTAGTATAGGGCGTGGGGGAAATGAGCAGTTCTTC. The chain carries TRBV19 and TRBJ2-1; D may correspond to TRBD1 or TRBD2 (5 bases each). The germline gives CDR1 LNHDA, CDR2 SQIVND (reference sequence). This CDR3 comprises 14 residues. Trimming removed 1 base at V and 7 bases at J, with 11 bases between. Drawing the rest from reference TRBV19 and TRBJ2-1, the complete variable domain is DGGITQSPKYLFRKEGQNVTLSCEQNLNHDAMYWYRQDPGQGLRLIYYSQIVNDFQKGDIAEGYSVSREKKESFPLTVTSAQKNPTAFYLCASSIGRGGNEQFFGPGTRLTVL.

The V and J genes are TRBV7-2 and TRBJ1-2, with D perhaps TRBD1 (5 bases). The CDR3 is 17 amino acids. Germline CDR1 and CDR2: SGHTA and FQGNSA. Trimming left V 1 base short and J 0 bases short, with 15 bases between. CDR3 protein: CASSLVGASSANYGYTF. Written as DNA, the CDR3 is TGTGCCAGCAGCTTAGTAGGGGCGTCATCAGCTAACTATGGCTACACCTTC. Filled out from reference TRBV7-2 and TRBJ1-2, the complete variable domain reads GAGVSQSPSNKVTEKGKDVELRCDPISGHTALYWYRQSLGQGLEFLIYFQGNSAPDKSGLPSDRFSAERTGGSVSTLTIQRTQQEDSAVYLCASSLVGASSANYGYTFGSGTRLTVV.

Comment on this clonotype: A read error is possible here, since a much larger clone lies one base away. The V call is TRBV20-1, the J call TRBJ2-6, with D tentatively TRBD1 (5 bases). Germline-derived CDR1 and CDR2 are DFQATT and SNEGSKA (reference sequence). The CDR3 contains 14 residues. The CDR3: CSAKQSSGANVRTF. Here the CDR3 DNA reads TGCAGTGCTAAACAGAGCTCTGGGGCCAACGTCCGGACTTTC.

This clonotype was detected ten times or more. The CDR3 sequence is CATSVGGGGSSYNEQFF. The CDR3 coding sequence is TGTGCCACCAGTGTCGGCGGGGGGGGTTCTTCCTACAATGAGCAGTTCTTC. The chain links TRBV24-1 to TRBJ2-1; TRBD2 agrees at 9 bases. This CDR3 spans 17 amino acids. CDR1 KGHDR and CDR2 SFDVKD come from the germline V gene. The ends lost 5 bases at V and 1 base at J; junction bases unmatched: 8.

This clonotype was seen many times. The chain employs TRBV3-1 and TRBJ1-2; 9 positions match TRBD1. V gave up 9 bases and J gave up 0 bases; unmatched junction bases: 2. Germline-derived CDR1 and CDR2 are LGHDT and YNNKEL (reference sequence). The CDR3 runs to 13 residues. CDR3 sequence reads: CASGTGPNYGYTF. The CDR3 DNA sequence: TGTGCCAGTGGGACAGGGCCTAACTATGGCTACACCTTC.

V is TRBV2 and J is TRBJ1-4; 7 bases fit TRBD1. CDR3 length: 14 residues. The V gene's germline CDR1 is SNHLY and CDR2 FYNNEI. After removal of 6 bases from V and 8 bases from J, the junction contained 9 bases not matched to a gene. The CDR3 region is CASRGTALGEKLFF. CDR3 nucleotide sequence: TGTGCCAGCAGGGGGACAGCTTTAGGAGAAAAACTGTTTTTT.

V and J are TRBV20-1 and TRBJ2-5; 9 bases are a match to TRBD1. With the DNA end fitting TRBJ2-7 better, the J assignment may be wrong. The V gene's germline CDR1 is DFQATT and CDR2 SNEGSKA (reference sequence). CDR3 length: 14 amino acids. CDR3 sequence (DNA): TGCAGTGCTAGCATTCCGGGACAGGGTAACGAGCAGTACTTC. Translated: CSASIPGQGNEQYF.

This clonotype was seen at least ten times. The chain links TRBV12-3 or TRBV12-4 to TRBJ2-7; TRBD1 agrees at 8 bases. J lost 7 bases, V lost 6 bases, and 11 bases had no gene match. The CDR3 covers 14 residues. The CDR3 DNA is TGTGCCAGCAGCCACGACCGGGACAGGTGGGAGCAGTACTTC. The encoded protein is CASSHDRDRWEQYF.

This clonotype occurred a few times. The chain combines TRBV24-1 with TRBJ2-5, with a tentative D call TRBD2 (6 bases). Germline assignment: CDR1 KGHDR and CDR2 SFDVKD. This CDR3 region has 18 residues. V dropped 2 bases and J dropped 2 bases, with 20 bases sitting between them. DNA of the CDR3: TGTGCCACCAGTGATTCCCCATCCCCGGCAGGACTACAAGAGACCCAGTACTTC. As protein: CATSDSPSPAGLQETQYF.

The V and J genes are TRBV7-2 and TRBJ2-3; TRBD2 matches 9 bases. The CDR3 consists of 16 residues. Germline assignment: CDR1 SGHTA and CDR2 FQGNSA. The V segment lost 4 bases and the J segment 4 bases; nucleotides outside the gene matches: 9. The chain's CDR3 is CASSSLSGSAPDTQYF. CDR3 nucleotides: TGTGCCAGCAGCTCCCTTAGCGGGAGTGCCCCAGATACGCAGTATTTT.

In the case of this clonotype: This may arise from a read error, as a much more abundant clone is one base away. The chain links TRBV7-2 to TRBJ2-7; TRBD1 matches at 7 bases. CDR1 is SGHTA, CDR2 FQGNSA, per germline. The CDR3 has 14 residues. The junction had 3 bases not matched to a gene; V was cut back by 4 bases and J by 0 bases. CDR3 nucleotide sequence: TGTGCCAGCAGCTGCGACAGGGCCTCCTACGAGCAGTACTTC. Translation gives CASSCDRASYEQYF.

Ten or more counts support this clonotype. The rearrangement uses TRBV12-3 or TRBV12-4 and TRBJ2-2; 10 bases match TRBD2. CDR3 length equals 14 residues. With 7 bases clipped from V and 6 bases from J, the junction kept 5 bases outside the gene matches. The CDR3 spells CASMPLAGAGELFF. Here the CDR3 DNA reads TGTGCCAGCATGCCCCTAGCGGGGGCCGGGGAGCTGTTTTTT.

There are a few counts of this clonotype. The CDR3 sequence is CSGDGTGNGYTF. The CDR3 nucleotides read TGCAGCGGTGATGGGACAGGGAATGGCTACACCTTC. The J gene is TRBJ1-2, the V gene TRBV29-1; 9 bases line up with TRBD1. Germline V gene data show CDR1 as SQVTM and CDR2 as ANQGSEA. This CDR3 is 12 amino acids long. Trimming removed 7 bases from V and 6 bases from J; junction bases left unmatched: 6.

This chain joins TRBV12-3 or TRBV12-4 and TRBJ2-3; either TRBD1 or TRBD2 may supply D (5 bases each). The V gene lost 5 bases and the J gene lost 3 bases, with 18 bases spanning the gap. The CDR3 spans 16 residues. For the CDR3, the DNA is TGTGCCAGCAGTATCACCGGGACGGATAGAACAGATACGCAGTATTTT. Translating gives CASSITGTDRTDTQYF.

At least ten counts were recorded for this clonotype. The chain recombines TRBV6-5 with TRBJ2-1; 12 positions match TRBD2. The CDR3 length is 15 residues. Trimming removed 5 bases from V and 6 bases from J; junction bases left unmatched: 5. Germline V gives CDR1 MNHEY, CDR2 SVGAGI. The CDR3 is CASSLGLAGPNEQFF. CDR3 nucleotides: TGTGCCAGCAGTCTCGGACTAGCGGGGCCCAATGAGCAGTTCTTC.

As to this clonotype: A read error may explain this, as a much larger clone is one base away. The chain has TRBV20-1 and TRBJ2-3, with 8 bases aligning to TRBD2. This CDR3 region has 14 residues. Losses at the gene ends were 8 bases for V and 4 bases for J; bases not matched to a gene: 11. Per the germline V gene, CDR1 is DFQATT and CDR2 is SNEGSKA (reference sequence). The CDR3 is CSTNSGGHADTQYF. DNA for the CDR3: TGCAGTACCAACTCGGGGGGGCACGCAGATACGCAGTATTTT.

This clonotype was recorded many times. Its ends do not fully match the called genes, so a read error is possible. As DNA, the CDR3 is TGTGCCAGCAGTTTAGGCAGAAATAGCAATCAGCCCCAGCATTTT. Translating it yields CASSLGRNSNQPQHF. The chain links TRBV7-2 to TRBJ1-5; D is uncertain. The CDR3 is 15 amino acids. Per germline, CDR1 SGHTA and CDR2 FQGNSA.

With respect to this clonotype: At one boundary the junction diverges from the germline segment, which might be a read error. This chain connects TRBV6-2 or TRBV6-3 to TRBJ2-7; TRBD1 might be the D (6 bases). CDR3 length: 14 amino acids. The germline CDR1 and CDR2 sequences are MNHEY and SVGEGT. The DNA of the CDR3 is TGTGCCAGCAGTTATACGACAGGAAACTACGAGCGGTACTTC. The encoded protein is CASSYTTGNYERYF.

This clonotype was picked up many times. The chain links TRBV18 to TRBJ2-7; 11 bases line up with TRBD2. The CDR3 runs 16 residues. J gave up 11 bases and V 2 bases, and 14 bases lay outside the gene matches. Germline V gene sequence: CDR1 KGHSH, CDR2 LQKENI. The CDR3 is CASSPGRLAGNLGEYF. The CDR3 DNA is TGTGCCAGCTCACCAGGAAGACTAGCGGGGAACCTTGGGGAGTACTTC.

Ten or more counts support this clonotype. The CDR3 region has the DNA TGTGCCAGCAGCCAAGCCCTCCTGGGGGGCGAGCAGTACTTC. Its protein product is CASSQALLGGEQYF. The chain recombines TRBV7-2 with TRBJ2-7; D possibly corresponds to TRBD2 (6 bases). Germline CDR1 reads SGHTA; CDR2 reads FQGNSA. V was cut by 5 bases and J by 6 bases, with 17 bases left in between. The CDR3 totals 14 residues. Variable domain in full (rest from reference TRBV7-2 and TRBJ2-7): GAGVSQSPSNKVTEKGKDVELRCDPISGHTALYWYRQSLGQGLEFLIYFQGNSAPDKSGLPSDRFSAERTGGSVSTLTIQRTQQEDSAVYLCASSQALLGGEQYFGPGTRLTVT.